These 13 T cell receptor beta chains share one sample of origin, sequenced in a study of long-term antiretroviral therapy in people with HIV. An immunoSEQ assay, version v3.0, was performed at survey level. Produced via immunoSEQ multiplex PCR; TCRdb's table is partial and in-frame only. The sample carries about 21,000 clones, around 90% recorded once. Sample: unsorted PBMCs, taken 0.2 years before starting antiretroviral therapy. The receptors stem from a man younger than 35 with HIV.

J is TRBJ1-4 and V is TRBV23-1; D remains ambiguous. TRBV23-1 is annotated as an ORF whose role is uncertain. V lost 8 bases and J lost 0, with 4 bases in between. CDR3 length: 12 residues. CDR3 sequence: CASSTTNEKLFF. The CDR3 DNA is TGCGCCAGCTCCACAACTAATGAAAAACTGTTTTTT.

The V call is TRBV27, the J call TRBJ1-5, with 7 bases that match TRBD1. This CDR3 comprises 15 residues. The V gene's germline CDR1 is MNHEY and CDR2 SMNVEV (reference sequence). The ends lost 0 bases at V and 4 bases at J; junction bases unmatched: 3. CDR3 nucleotides: TGTGCCAGCAGTTTATCGGGGACAGCTAATCAGCCCCAGCATTTT. It codes for CASSLSGTANQPQHF.

V usage is TRBV2 and J usage is TRBJ1-6; 9 nucleotides agree with TRBD1. Trimming cost V 3 bases and J 6 bases; bases outside gene matches: 3. The CDR3 loop spans 15 amino acids. The germline V gene encodes CDR1 SNHLY and CDR2 FYNNEI. CDR3 in DNA: TGTGCCAGCAGTGATTCGACAGGGGGTAATTCACCCCTCCACTTT. Translation: CASSDSTGGNSPLHF. The variable domain in full, with the rest retrieved from reference TRBV2 and TRBJ1-6, is EPEVTQTPSHQVTQMGQEVILRCVPISNHLYFYWYRQILGQKVEFLVSFYNNEISEKSEIFDDQFSVERPDGSNFTLKIRSTKLEDSAMYFCASSDSTGGNSPLHFGNGTRLTVT.

V is TRBV11-3 and J is TRBJ2-4; 12 positions match TRBD1. CDR3 length equals 14 residues. Germline loops: CDR1 SGHNT, CDR2 YENEEA. V dropped 4 bases and J dropped 9; count of bases not matched to a gene: 4. The CDR3 DNA reads TGTGCCAGCAGCTCGGGACAGGGGGCTGGCATTCAGTACTTC. Its protein is CASSSGQGAGIQYF.

The chain is built from TRBV29-1 and TRBJ1-1; no definite D call. Trimming cost V 1 base and J 10 bases, with 13 bases left between them. CDR3 length: 12 residues. Germline V gene sequence: CDR1 SQVTM, CDR2 ANQGSEA. In DNA form, the CDR3 reads TGCAGCGTTGAAGTTCGGAGGACGGCAGCTTTCTTT. This gives the protein CSVEVRRTAAFF.

This chain joins TRBV20-1 and TRBJ1-2, with D maybe TRBD1 (5 bases). The CDR3 has 11 residues. Germline CDR1 reads DFQATT; CDR2 reads SNEGSKA (reference sequence). The V and J ends lost 6 bases and 7 bases respectively, with 12 bases between them. The DNA of the CDR3 is TGCAGTGCACCCCGACAGATTGGCTACACCTTC. It specifies CSAPRQIGYTF.

In DNA, the CDR3 is TGTGCCAGCAGTTTATTTCAGGGCGGCAATCAGCCCCAGCATTTT. The encoded protein is CASSLFQGGNQPQHF. The chain has TRBV28 and TRBJ1-5, with D possibly matching TRBD1 (5 bases). Germline V CDR1 and CDR2: MDHEN, SYDVKM. The CDR3 covers 15 residues. The V and J ends lost 1 base and 2 bases respectively, with 9 bases between them. Looking up the rest from reference TRBV28 and TRBJ1-5 gives the full variable domain: DVKVTQSSRYLVKRTGEKVFLECVQDMDHENMFWYRQDPGLGLRLIYFSYDVKMKEKGDIPEGYSVSREKKERFSLILESASTNQTSMYLCASSLFQGGNQPQHFGDGTRLSIL.

V and J are TRBV5-4 and TRBJ1-2; 8 bases are a match to TRBD1. The CDR3 extends over 15 amino acids. V gave up 4 bases and J gave up 2 bases; unmatched junction bases: 7. The germline V gene has CDR1 SGHNT and CDR2 YYREEE (reference sequence). CDR3 residues: CASSGDRQGNYGYTF. The CDR3 DNA follows: TGTGCCAGCAGCGGGGACCGACAGGGGAACTATGGCTACACCTTC.

This rearrangement joins TRBV10-3 to TRBJ1-3, with 8 nucleotides matching TRBD1. Germline CDR1 and CDR2: ENHRY and SYGVKD. The ends lost 6 bases at V and 2 bases at J; junction bases unmatched: 6. The CDR3 has 15 residues. The CDR3 region is CAIRSTGATGNTIYF. The DNA of the CDR3 is TGTGCCATCAGGTCGACAGGGGCCACTGGAAACACCATATATTTT.

The rearrangement links TRBV7-9 to TRBJ2-3; no reliable D call. The V gene's germline CDR1 is SEHNR and CDR2 FQNEAQ (reference sequence). Trimming left V 6 bases short and J 8 bases short, with 12 bases between. CDR3 length equals 12 residues. The CDR3 bases are TGTGCCAGCAGTCTCAACCTGGGTACGCAGTATTTT. This translates into CASSLNLGTQYF.

The chain links TRBV4-3 to TRBJ2-5, with 9 bases identical to TRBD1. Trimming at V came to 0 bases and at J to 5 bases, leaving 7 bases not matched to a gene. CDR1 is LGHNA, CDR2 YSLEER, per germline. This CDR3 is 16 amino acids long. The CDR3 protein is CASSQDGTGIRETQYF. The CDR3 DNA reads as TGCGCCAGCAGCCAAGATGGGACAGGGATTCGGGAGACCCAGTACTTC.

The CDR3 DNA is TGCGCCAGCAGCCAAGATCTGGCAGGGATAAGGGCCTACGAGCAGTACTTC. Translating gives CASSQDLAGIRAYEQYF. The chain combines TRBV4-1 with TRBJ2-7; D may be TRBD1 (5 bases). The CDR3 has 17 residues. Trimming stripped 0 bases from V and 2 bases from J, with 17 bases between. Germline loops: CDR1 MGHRA, CDR2 YSYEKL.

The chain couples TRBV11-2 to TRBJ2-7; D may correspond to TRBD1 or TRBD2 (5 bases each). Germline values: CDR1 SGHAT, CDR2 FQNNGV. Trimming pared 6 bases from V and 3 bases from J, leaving 15 bases between. The CDR3 runs 14 residues. CDR3 region: CASRNFGTDYEQYF. CDR3 coding DNA: TGTGCCAGCAGGAACTTCGGGACGGACTACGAGCAGTACTTC.